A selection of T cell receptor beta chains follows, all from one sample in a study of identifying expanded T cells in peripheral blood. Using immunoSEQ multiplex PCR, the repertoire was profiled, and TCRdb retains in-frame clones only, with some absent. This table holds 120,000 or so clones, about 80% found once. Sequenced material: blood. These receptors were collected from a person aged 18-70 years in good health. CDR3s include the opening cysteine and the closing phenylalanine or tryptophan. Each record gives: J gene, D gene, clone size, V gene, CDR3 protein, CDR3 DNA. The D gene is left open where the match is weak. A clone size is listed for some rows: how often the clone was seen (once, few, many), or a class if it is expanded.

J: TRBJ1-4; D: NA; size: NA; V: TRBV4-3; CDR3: CASSQSVFNEKLFF; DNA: TGCGCCAGCAGCCAATCGGTGTTTAATGAAAAACTGTTTTTT
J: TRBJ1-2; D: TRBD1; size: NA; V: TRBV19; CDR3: CASRVQGGKYGYTF; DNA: TGTGCCAGTAGAGTGCAGGGGGGGAAATATGGCTACACCTTC
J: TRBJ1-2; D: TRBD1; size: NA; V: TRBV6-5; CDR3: CASRQLGTGYYGYTF; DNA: TGTGCCAGCAGACAACTCGGGACAGGTTACTATGGCTACACCTTC
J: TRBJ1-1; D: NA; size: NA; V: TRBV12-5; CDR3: CASGFEPPSNTEAFF; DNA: TGTGCTAGTGGTTTTGAACCCCCGTCGAACACTGAAGCTTTCTTT
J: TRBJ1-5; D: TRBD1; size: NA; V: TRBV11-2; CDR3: CASSPTTGGGQPQHF; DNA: TGTGCCAGCAGCCCTACCACAGGGGGCGGCCAGCCCCAGCATTTT
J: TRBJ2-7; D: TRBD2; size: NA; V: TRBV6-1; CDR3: CASSSYSGASYEQYF; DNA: TGTGCCAGCAGTTCGTATAGCGGGGCCTCCTACGAGCAGTACTTC
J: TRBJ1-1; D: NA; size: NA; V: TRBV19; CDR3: CASSQTEMNTEAFF; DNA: TGTGCCAGTAGCCAAACAGAAATGAACACTGAAGCTTTCTTT
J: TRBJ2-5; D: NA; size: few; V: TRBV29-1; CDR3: CSVNRQAQETQYF; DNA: TGCAGCGTTAACCGACAGGCACAAGAGACCCAGTACTTC
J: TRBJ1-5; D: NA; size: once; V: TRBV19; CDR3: CASSEGYIVTYSNQPQHF; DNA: TGTGCCAGCTCTGAGGGATACATAGTTACCTATAGCAATCAGCCCCAGCATTTT
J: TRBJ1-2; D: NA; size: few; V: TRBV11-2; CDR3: CASSLDQTAYGYTF; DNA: TGTGCCAGCAGCTTAGACCAGACAGCTTATGGCTACACCTTC
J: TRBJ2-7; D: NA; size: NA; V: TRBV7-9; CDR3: CASSLGTEGGNEQYF; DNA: TGTGCCAGCAGCTTAGGGACTGAGGGGGGAAACGAGCAGTACTTC